What follows are 7 T cell receptor beta chains derived from one specimen sequenced in a study of OX40 agonist ivuxolimab in advanced cancers. The assay was immunoSEQ multiplex PCR, and TCRdb's table has in-frame clones only and misses some. The sample carries 75,000 to 80,000 clones, about 87% recorded once. The source material was CD4+ or CD8+ T cells sorted from blood, sampled in a trial of the OX40 agonist ivuxolimab. The receptors shown here come from an adult with an advanced solid tumor such as melanoma, head and neck, liver or kidney cancer.

This chain links TRBV19 with TRBJ2-1; unclear D gene. The germline V and J ends were trimmed by 7 bases and 5 bases, with 12 bases remaining between them. The CDR3 extends over 13 amino acids. CDR1 is LNHDA, CDR2 SQIVND, per germline (reference sequence). The CDR3, as DNA: TGTGCCAGTAACCTCTGGGGAAACAATGAGCAGTTCTTC. This sequence encodes CASNLWGNNEQFF. Supplemented by reference TRBV19 and TRBJ2-1, the full variable domain reads DGGITQSPKYLFRKEGQNVTLSCEQNLNHDAMYWYRQDPGQGLRLIYYSQIVNDFQKGDIAEGYSVSREKKESFPLTVTSAQKNPTAFYLCASNLWGNNEQFFGPGTRLTVL.

This chain joins TRBV7-2 and TRBJ2-1; the D gene is possibly TRBD1 (6 bases). The CDR3 spans 14 residues. V lost 5 bases and J lost 3, with 11 bases in between. Germline V gene sequence: CDR1 SGHTA, CDR2 FQGNSA. CDR3 residues: CASSPPQGYNEQFF. CDR3 sequence (DNA): TGTGCCAGCAGCCCACCACAGGGCTACAATGAGCAGTTCTTC.

This chain links TRBV30 with TRBJ2-2, with D perhaps TRBD1 (5 bases). The CDR3 length is 12 residues. The V end was cut by 4 bases, the J end by 5 bases, with 8 bases between. Germline values: CDR1 GTSNPN, CDR2 SVGIG (reference sequence). CDR3 nucleotides: TGTGCCTGGACCAAGGGGACCGGGGAGCTGTTTTTT. Translated, it gives CAWTKGTGELFF.

The chain joins TRBV5-1 to TRBJ2-5; 8 bases line up with TRBD2. CDR1 is SGHRS, CDR2 YFSETQ, per germline. V was clipped by 6 bases and J by 5 bases; unmatched bases: 9. The CDR3 is 14 amino acids. The CDR3: CASTPGGGAETQYF. In nucleotides, the CDR3 is TGCGCCAGCACCCCCGGGGGGGGCGCGGAGACCCAGTACTTC.

The chain has TRBV18 and TRBJ1-4, with TRBD1 matching over 7 bases. V was clipped by 4 bases and J by 0 bases; unmatched bases: 5. CDR1 and CDR2 (germline): KGHSH, LQKENI. There are 16 residues in the CDR3. CDR3: CASSRDRRATNEKLFF. DNA of the CDR3: TGTGCCAGCTCACGGGACAGACGTGCAACTAATGAAAAACTGTTTTTT. The entire variable domain, with the rest obtained from reference TRBV18 and TRBJ1-4, is as follows: NAGVMQNPRHLVRRRGQEARLRCSPMKGHSHVYWYRQLPEEGLKFMVYLQKENIIDESGMPKERFSAEFPKEGPSILRIQQVVRGDSAAYFCASSRDRRATNEKLFFGSGTQLSVL.

J is TRBJ2-7 and V is TRBV5-4; D possibly corresponds to TRBD2 (6 bases). Germline V CDR1 and CDR2: SGHNT, YYREEE (reference sequence). V shed 4 bases and J shed 2 bases, with 13 bases lying between them. This CDR3 region has 14 residues. CDR3 coding DNA: TGTGCCAGCAGCCTGGGGCGGGGTCCCTACGAGCAGTACTTC. It specifies CASSLGRGPYEQYF.

This chain uses TRBV19 with TRBJ1-5, with 9 positions matching TRBD1. V lost 5 bases, J lost 2 bases, and 10 bases stayed unmatched. Germline loops: CDR1 LNHDA, CDR2 SQIVND (reference sequence). This CDR3 contains 17 residues. The CDR3 DNA reads as TGTGCCAGTAGTGTGTCCCGGGACAGGGATGGCAATCAGCCCCAGCATTTT. The encoded protein is CASSVSRDRDGNQPQHF.